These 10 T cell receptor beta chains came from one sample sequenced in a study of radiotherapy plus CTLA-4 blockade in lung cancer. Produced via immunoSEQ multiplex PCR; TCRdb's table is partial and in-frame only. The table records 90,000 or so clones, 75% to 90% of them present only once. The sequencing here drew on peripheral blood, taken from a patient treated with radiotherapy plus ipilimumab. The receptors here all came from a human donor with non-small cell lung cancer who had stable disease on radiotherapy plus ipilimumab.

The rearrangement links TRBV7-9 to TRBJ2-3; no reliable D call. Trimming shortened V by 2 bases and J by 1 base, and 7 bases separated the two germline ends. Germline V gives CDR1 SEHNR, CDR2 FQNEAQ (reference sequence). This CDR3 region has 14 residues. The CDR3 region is CASSLMTRTDTQYF. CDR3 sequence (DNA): TGTGCCAGCAGCTTAATGACCCGCACAGATACGCAGTATTTT.

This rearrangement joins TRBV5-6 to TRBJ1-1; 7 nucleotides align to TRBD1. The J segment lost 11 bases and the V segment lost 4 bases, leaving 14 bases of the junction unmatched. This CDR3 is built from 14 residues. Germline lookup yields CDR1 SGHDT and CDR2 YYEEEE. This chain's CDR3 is CASSPRTGPSGAFF. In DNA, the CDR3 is TGTGCCAGCAGCCCAAGGACAGGACCCTCTGGGGCTTTCTTT.

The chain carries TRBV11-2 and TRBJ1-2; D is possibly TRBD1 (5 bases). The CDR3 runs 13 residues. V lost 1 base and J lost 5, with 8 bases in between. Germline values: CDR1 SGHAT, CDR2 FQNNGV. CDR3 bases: TGTGCCAGCAGCTTAGGGGGGAGATATGGCTACACCTTC. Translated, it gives CASSLGGRYGYTF.

CDR3 sequence: CAWSAPEGLYSYEQYF. CDR3 DNA: TGTGCCTGGAGTGCCCCCGAGGGACTCTACTCCTACGAGCAGTACTTC. This chain uses TRBV30 with TRBJ2-7; a weak D match, TRBD2 (6 bases). CDR1 and CDR2 (germline): GTSNPN, SVGIG (reference sequence). V shed 1 base and J shed 0 bases, with 16 bases lying between them. The CDR3 is made up of 16 amino acids.

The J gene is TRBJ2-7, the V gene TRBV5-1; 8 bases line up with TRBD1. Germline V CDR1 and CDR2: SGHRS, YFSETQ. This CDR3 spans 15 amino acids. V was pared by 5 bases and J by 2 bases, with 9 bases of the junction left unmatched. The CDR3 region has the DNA TGCGCCAGCAGGCGAGGACAGGGACGAACCTACGAGCAGTACTTC. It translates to CASRRGQGRTYEQYF.

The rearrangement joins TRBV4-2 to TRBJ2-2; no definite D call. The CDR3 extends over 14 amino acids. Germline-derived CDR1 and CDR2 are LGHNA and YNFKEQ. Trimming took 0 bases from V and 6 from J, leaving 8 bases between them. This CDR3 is CASSQDKPAGELFF. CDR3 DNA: TGTGCCAGCAGCCAAGATAAACCCGCCGGGGAGCTGTTTTTT.

The CDR3 loop is CATTFERGSTDTQYF. The CDR3 DNA reads TGTGCCACCACATTCGAGCGGGGTAGCACAGATACGCAGTATTTT. The chain uses TRBV6-1 and TRBJ2-3; TRBD2 matches 7 bases. This CDR3 contains 15 residues. Looked up from germline, CDR1 is MNHNS and CDR2 is SASEGT. Trimming at V came to 10 bases and at J to 0 bases, leaving 10 bases not matched to a gene.

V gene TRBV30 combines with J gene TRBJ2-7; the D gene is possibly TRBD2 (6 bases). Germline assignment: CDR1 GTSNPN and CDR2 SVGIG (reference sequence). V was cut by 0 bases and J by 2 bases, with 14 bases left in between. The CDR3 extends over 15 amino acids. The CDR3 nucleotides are TGTGCCTGGAGTGTCCGGGCGGGGCGGACCTACGAGCAGTACTTC. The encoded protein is CAWSVRAGRTYEQYF.

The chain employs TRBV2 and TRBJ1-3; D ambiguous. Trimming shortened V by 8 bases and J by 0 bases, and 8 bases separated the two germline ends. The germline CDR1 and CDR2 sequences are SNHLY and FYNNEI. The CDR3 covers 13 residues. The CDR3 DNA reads TGTGCCAGCGAAAAGAGCTCTGGAAACACCATATATTTT. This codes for CASEKSSGNTIYF.

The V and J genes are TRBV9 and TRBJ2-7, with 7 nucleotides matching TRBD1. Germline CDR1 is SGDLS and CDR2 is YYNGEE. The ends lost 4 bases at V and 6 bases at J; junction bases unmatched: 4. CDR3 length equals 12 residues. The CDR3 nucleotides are TGTGCCAGCAGCCATCCAGGGGGCGAGCAGTACTTC. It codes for CASSHPGGEQYF.